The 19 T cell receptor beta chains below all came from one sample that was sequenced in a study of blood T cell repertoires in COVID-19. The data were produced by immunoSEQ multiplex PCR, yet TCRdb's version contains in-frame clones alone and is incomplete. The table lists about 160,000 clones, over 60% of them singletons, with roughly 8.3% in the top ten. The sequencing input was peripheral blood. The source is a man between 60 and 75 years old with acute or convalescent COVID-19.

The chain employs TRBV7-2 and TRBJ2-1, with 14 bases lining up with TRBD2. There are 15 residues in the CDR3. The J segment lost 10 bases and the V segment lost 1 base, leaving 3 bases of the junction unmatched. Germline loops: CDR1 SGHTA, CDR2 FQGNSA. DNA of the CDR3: TGTGCCAGCAGCTTAGGGACTAGCGGGGGGAAAGAGCAGTTCTTC. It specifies CASSLGTSGGKEQFF.

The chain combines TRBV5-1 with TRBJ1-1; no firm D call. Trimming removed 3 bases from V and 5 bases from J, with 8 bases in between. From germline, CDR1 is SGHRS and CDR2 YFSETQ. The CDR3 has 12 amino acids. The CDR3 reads CASSYAGTEAFF. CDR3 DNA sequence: TGCGCCAGCAGCTACGCGGGTACTGAAGCTTTCTTT.

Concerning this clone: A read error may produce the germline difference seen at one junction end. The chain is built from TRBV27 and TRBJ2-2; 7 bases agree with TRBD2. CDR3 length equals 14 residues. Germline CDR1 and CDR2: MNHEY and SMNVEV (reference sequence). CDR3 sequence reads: CASSLGGNAGELFF. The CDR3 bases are TGTGCCAGCAGTTTGGGAGGGAACGCCGGGGAGCTGTTTTTT.

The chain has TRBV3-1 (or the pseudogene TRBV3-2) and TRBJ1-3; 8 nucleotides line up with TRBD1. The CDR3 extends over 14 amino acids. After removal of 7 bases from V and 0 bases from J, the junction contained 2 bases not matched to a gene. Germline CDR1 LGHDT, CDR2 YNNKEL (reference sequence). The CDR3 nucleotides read TGTGCCAGCACCCAGGGGGCCTCTGGAAACACCATATATTTT. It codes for CASTQGASGNTIYF.

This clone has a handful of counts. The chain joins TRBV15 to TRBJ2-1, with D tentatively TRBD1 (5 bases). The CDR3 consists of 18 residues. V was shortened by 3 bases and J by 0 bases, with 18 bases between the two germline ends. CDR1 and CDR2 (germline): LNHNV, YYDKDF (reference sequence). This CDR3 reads CATSRKGLMRSSYNEQFF. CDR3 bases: TGTGCCACCAGCAGGAAGGGGTTAATGAGGAGCTCCTACAATGAGCAGTTCTTC.

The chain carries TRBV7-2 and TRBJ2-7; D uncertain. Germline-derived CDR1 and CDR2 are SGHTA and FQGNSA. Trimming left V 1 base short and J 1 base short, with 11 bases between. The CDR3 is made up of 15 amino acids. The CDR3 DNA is TGTGCCAGCAGCTTAGGTACAGCCGCTTCCTACGAGCAGTACTTC. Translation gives CASSLGTAASYEQYF.

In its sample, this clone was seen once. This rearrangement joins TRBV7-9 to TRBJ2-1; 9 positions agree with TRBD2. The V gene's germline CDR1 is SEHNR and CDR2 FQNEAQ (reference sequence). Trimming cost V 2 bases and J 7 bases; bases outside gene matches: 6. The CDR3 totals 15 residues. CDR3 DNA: TGTGCCAGCAGCTTATCGCGGGGGGGGCCGAATGAGCAGTTCTTC. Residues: CASSLSRGGPNEQFF.

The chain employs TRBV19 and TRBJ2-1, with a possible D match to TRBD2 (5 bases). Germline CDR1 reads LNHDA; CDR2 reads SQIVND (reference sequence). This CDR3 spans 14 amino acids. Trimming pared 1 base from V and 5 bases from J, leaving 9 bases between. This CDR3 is CASSIGASNNEQFF. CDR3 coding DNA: TGTGCCAGTAGTATAGGGGCTAGCAACAATGAGCAGTTCTTC.

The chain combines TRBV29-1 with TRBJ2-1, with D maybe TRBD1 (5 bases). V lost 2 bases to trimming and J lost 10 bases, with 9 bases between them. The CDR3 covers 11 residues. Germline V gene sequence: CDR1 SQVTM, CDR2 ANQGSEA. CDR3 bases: TGCAGCGTTGAAAGGGGTTTCGAGCAGTTCTTC. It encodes CSVERGFEQFF.

The CDR3 loop reads CATHPPGQGTNEQFF. CDR3 DNA sequence: TGTGCCACCCACCCACCGGGACAGGGTACAAATGAGCAGTTCTTC. The rearrangement joins TRBV10-3 to TRBJ2-1; 9 bases agree with TRBD1. Germline V gives CDR1 ENHRY, CDR2 SYGVKD. The CDR3 runs 15 residues. The V segment lost 10 bases and the J segment 7 bases; nucleotides outside the gene matches: 14.

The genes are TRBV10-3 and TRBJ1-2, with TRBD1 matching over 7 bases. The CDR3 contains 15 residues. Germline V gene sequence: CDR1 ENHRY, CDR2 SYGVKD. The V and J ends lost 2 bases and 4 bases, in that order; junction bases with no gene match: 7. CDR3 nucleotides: TGTGCCATCAGTGAGGGAGTACGGGACAGCTATGGCTACACCTTC. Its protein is CAISEGVRDSYGYTF.

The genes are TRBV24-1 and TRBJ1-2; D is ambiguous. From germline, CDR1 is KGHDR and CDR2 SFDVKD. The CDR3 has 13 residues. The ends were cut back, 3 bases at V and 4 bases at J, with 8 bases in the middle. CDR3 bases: TGTGCCACCAGTGATGAGGGTTTCTATGGCTACACCTTC. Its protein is CATSDEGFYGYTF.

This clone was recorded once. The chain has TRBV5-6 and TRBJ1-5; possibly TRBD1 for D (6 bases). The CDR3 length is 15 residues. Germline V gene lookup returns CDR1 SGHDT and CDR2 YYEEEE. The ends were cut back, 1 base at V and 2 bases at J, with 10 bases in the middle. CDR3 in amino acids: CASSLFRGGNQPQHF. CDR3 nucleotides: TGTGCCAGCAGCTTGTTCAGGGGAGGCAATCAGCCCCAGCATTTT.

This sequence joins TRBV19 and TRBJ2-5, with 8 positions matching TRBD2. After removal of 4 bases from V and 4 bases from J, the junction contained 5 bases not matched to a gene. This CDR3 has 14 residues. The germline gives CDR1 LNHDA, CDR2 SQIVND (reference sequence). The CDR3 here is CASSTGGRRETQYF. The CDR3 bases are TGTGCCAGTAGTACGGGGGGGCGGAGAGAGACCCAGTACTTC.

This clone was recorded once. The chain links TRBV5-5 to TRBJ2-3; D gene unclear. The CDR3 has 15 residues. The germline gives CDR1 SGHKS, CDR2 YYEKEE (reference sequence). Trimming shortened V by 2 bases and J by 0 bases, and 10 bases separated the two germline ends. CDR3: CASSFERPSTDTQYF. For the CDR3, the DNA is TGTGCCAGCAGCTTCGAGCGCCCTAGCACAGATACGCAGTATTTT.

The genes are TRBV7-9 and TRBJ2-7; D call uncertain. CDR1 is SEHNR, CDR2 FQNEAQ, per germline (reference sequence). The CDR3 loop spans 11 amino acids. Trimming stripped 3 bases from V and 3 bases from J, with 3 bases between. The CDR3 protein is CASSLSYEQYF. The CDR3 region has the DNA TGTGCCAGCAGCTTGAGCTACGAGCAGTACTTC.

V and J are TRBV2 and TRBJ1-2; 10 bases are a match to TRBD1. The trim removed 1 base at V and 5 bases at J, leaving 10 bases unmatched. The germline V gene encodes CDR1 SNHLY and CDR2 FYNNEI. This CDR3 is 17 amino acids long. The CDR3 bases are TGTGCCAGCAGTGAAGATAGCGGGACAGGGGCGATATATGGCTACACCTTC. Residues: CASSEDSGTGAIYGYTF.

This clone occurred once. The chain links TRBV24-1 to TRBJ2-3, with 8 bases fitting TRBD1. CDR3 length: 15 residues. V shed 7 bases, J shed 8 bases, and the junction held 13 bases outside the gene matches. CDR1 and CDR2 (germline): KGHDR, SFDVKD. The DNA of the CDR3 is TGTGCCACCAGCGAGACAGGGGCTGGAGGTAGTACGCAGTATTTT. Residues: CATSETGAGGSTQYF.

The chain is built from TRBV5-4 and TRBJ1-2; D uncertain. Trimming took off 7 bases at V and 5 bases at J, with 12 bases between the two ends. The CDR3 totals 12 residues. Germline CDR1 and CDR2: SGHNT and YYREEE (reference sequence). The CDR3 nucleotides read TGTGCCAGCGGGCGGGATAATTATGGCTACACCTTC. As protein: CASGRDNYGYTF. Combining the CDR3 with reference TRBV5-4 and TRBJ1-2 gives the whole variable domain ETGVTQSPTHLIKTRGQQVTLRCSSQSGHNTVSWYQQALGQGPQFIFQYYREEENGRGNFPPRFSGLQFPNYSSELNVNALELDDSALYLCASGRDNYGYTFGSGTRLTVV.